This TCR beta chain was retrieved from a study of low-dose radiotherapy and immunotherapy resistance in tumors. Study overall: With fractions of 0.5 Gy given every 2 weeks, Cohort 1 accumulated a total of 6.5 Gy.

This clonotype was observed a few times. The treatment that donors received included nivolumab, ipilimumab, aspirin, low-dose cyclophosphamide and low-dose radiotherapy. Patients with advanced, tumor-infiltrating lymphocyte-negative solid tumors were eligible. Germline-derived CDR1 and CDR2 are MDHEN and SYDVKM. This CDR3 contains 11 residues. Deletions cut 6 bases from V and 7 bases from J, with 6 bases between. Primers targeting TRAV and TRBV primed first-strand cDNA, covering alpha and beta chains. TCR amplification ran roughly 20 PCR cycles using constant-region and V-primer adapter primers. In vitro transcription amplified the mRNA that had been isolated. TCRdb re-called the reads through MiXCR, storing one row per CDR3 protein. This sample yields roughly 10,000 distinct CDR3 sequences, of which roughly half are seen a single time; 8% to 10% belongs to the top ten.

This TCR was recovered from a human donor with advanced metastatic prostate, ovarian, gallbladder or colorectal cancer (not recorded which). This table probably holds off-target reads from a library built for another chain. The genes are TRBV28 and TRBJ2-2; no clear D gene. The CDR3 coding sequence is TGTGCCAGCAGGGGGTACGGGGAGCTGTTTTTT. Its translation is CASRGYGELFF.